The next 27 T cell receptor beta chains were all read from a single sample in a study of control samples from healthy donors and cancer patients. The data were produced by immunoSEQ multiplex PCR, yet TCRdb's version contains in-frame clones alone and is incomplete. Among about 100,000 clones, roughly 87% were seen once, and the ten largest hold more than 15%. Sequenced sample: blood. The receptors shown here come from a woman aged 50 to 65 in good health.

This clone came up a few times. For the CDR3, the DNA is TGTGCCAGCAGTGACAGGGGGGATGATCAGCCCCAGCATTTT. Its protein is CASSDRGDDQPQHF. The chain recombines TRBV6-4 with TRBJ1-5; tentatively, D is TRBD1 (6 bases). Trimming shortened V by 2 bases and J by 5 bases, and 10 bases separated the two germline ends. Germline CDR1 MRHNA, CDR2 SNTAGT. The CDR3 is 14 residues long.

The chain is built from TRBV18 and TRBJ2-7; D may be TRBD1 (7 bases). Germline CDR1 KGHSH, CDR2 LQKENI. Trimming took 1 base from V and 6 from J, leaving 22 bases between them. The CDR3 covers 17 residues. DNA of the CDR3: TGTGCCAGCTCACCACGAACGACTGGCAGGGGGGCTACCGAGCAGTACGTC. Translated: CASSPRTTGRGATEQYV.

The J gene is TRBJ2-7, the V gene TRBV18; TRBD2 might be the D (6 bases). The CDR3 has 13 residues. Germline V gene lookup returns CDR1 KGHSH and CDR2 LQKENI. Trimming stripped 5 bases from V and 7 bases from J, with 15 bases between. CDR3 sequence: CASSSSVAGEQYV. CDR3 DNA: TGTGCCAGCTCATCCTCTGTGGCGGGGGAGCAGTACGTC.

The V and J genes are TRBV19 and TRBJ2-3; maybe TRBD2 (7 bases). Germline CDR1 LNHDA, CDR2 SQIVND (reference sequence). V lost 7 bases and J lost 8, with 16 bases in between. This CDR3 spans 13 amino acids. DNA for the CDR3: TGTGCCAGTAACCCGGAGGGGGGGGCTACGCAGTATTTT. Protein: CASNPEGGATQYF.

V usage is TRBV3-1 (or the pseudogene TRBV3-2) and J usage is TRBJ2-1; TRBD1 matches at 9 bases. This CDR3 is built from 15 residues. CDR1 and CDR2 from the germline V gene are LGHDT and YNNKEL (reference sequence). J lost 4 bases, V lost 5 bases, and 6 bases had no gene match. CDR3 amino acids: CASSVTGGAYNEQFF. The CDR3 region has the DNA TGTGCCAGCAGCGTTACAGGGGGCGCTTACAATGAGCAGTTCTTC.

The table lists this clone with a few counts. The genes are TRBV5-8 and TRBJ2-7; TRBD1 matches at 7 bases. Germline loops: CDR1 SGHTS, CDR2 YDEGEE. Trimming cost V 1 base and J 3 bases; bases outside gene matches: 4. There are 14 residues in the CDR3. In DNA form, the CDR3 reads TGTGCCAGCAGCTTGCGGGACAGCTTCTACGAGCAGTACTTC. It codes for CASSLRDSFYEQYF.

The chain uses TRBV24-1 and TRBJ2-5, with D tentatively TRBD1 (5 bases). Germline assignment: CDR1 KGHDR and CDR2 SFDVKD. V was trimmed by 4 bases and J by 1 base, leaving 15 bases between them. The CDR3 extends over 16 amino acids. CDR3 sequence reads: CATSEGMGQRQETQYF. The DNA for the CDR3 is TGTGCCACCAGTGAGGGGATGGGGCAACGCCAAGAGACCCAGTACTTC.

The V and J genes are TRBV30 and TRBJ1-3, with D hard to call. This CDR3 has 13 amino acids. Germline V gives CDR1 GTSNPN, CDR2 SVGIG (reference sequence). V was cut by 4 bases and J by 0 bases, with 7 bases left in between. The CDR3 reads CAWNTFSGNTIYF. CDR3 coding DNA: TGTGCCTGGAATACCTTCTCTGGAAACACCATATATTTT.

V gene TRBV4-1 combines with J gene TRBJ1-3; a weak D match, TRBD1 (5 bases). CDR1 is MGHRA and CDR2 is YSYEKL in the germline V gene. Trimming left V 4 bases short and J 8 bases short, with 24 bases between. This CDR3 is 17 amino acids long. CDR3 in DNA: TGCGCCAGCAGCCGCCACGGTGGGGACTCGCCCGCGGACACCATATATTTT. This codes for CASSRHGGDSPADTIYF.

The chain carries TRBV5-8 and TRBJ2-3; 14 nucleotides agree with TRBD2. This CDR3 contains 17 residues. V was pared by 2 bases and J by 0 bases, with 2 bases of the junction left unmatched. Germline loops: CDR1 SGHTS, CDR2 YDEGEE. The CDR3 reads CASSFGTSGGSTDTQYF. CDR3 nucleotides: TGTGCCAGCAGCTTTGGGACTAGCGGGGGAAGCACAGATACGCAGTATTTT.

This clone showed up just a few times. The chain joins TRBV18 to TRBJ2-7; D remains ambiguous. The V gene's germline CDR1 is KGHSH and CDR2 LQKENI. The CDR3 totals 14 residues. V lost 3 bases to trimming and J lost 0 bases, with 9 bases between them. Here the CDR3 DNA reads TGTGCCAGCTCACCCCGACAAGACTCCTACGAGCAGTACGTC. This codes for CASSPRQDSYEQYV.

This chain links TRBV2 with TRBJ2-7, with a weak D call TRBD1 (5 bases). V dropped 6 bases and J dropped 6 bases, with 9 bases sitting between them. This CDR3 has 11 amino acids. The germline V gene has CDR1 SNHLY and CDR2 FYNNEI. The CDR3 sequence is CASRDRGEQYV. In DNA form, the CDR3 reads TGTGCCAGCAGGGATAGGGGCGAGCAGTACGTC.

This chain links TRBV19 with TRBJ1-1; tentative D call: TRBD1 (6 bases). The germline V and J ends were trimmed by 3 bases and 6 bases, with 14 bases remaining between them. The CDR3 sequence is 14 residues long. Germline assignment: CDR1 LNHDA and CDR2 SQIVND (reference sequence). Here the CDR3 DNA reads TGTGCCAGTAGTATCGCGGGCAGGGGCTCTGAAGCTTTCTTT. The encoded protein is CASSIAGRGSEAFF.

This chain connects TRBV10-3 to TRBJ1-4, with D hard to call. The CDR3 runs to 16 residues. The germline gives CDR1 ENHRY, CDR2 SYGVKD. The germline V and J ends were trimmed by 3 bases and 5 bases, with 16 bases remaining between them. This chain's CDR3 is CAISEVLGRSNEKLFF. CDR3 nucleotide sequence: TGTGCCATCAGTGAAGTCCTTGGCAGGTCGAATGAAAAACTGTTTTTT.

The rearrangement links TRBV9 to TRBJ1-5; no clear D gene. CDR3 length equals 14 residues. The germline gives CDR1 SGDLS, CDR2 YYNGEE. Trimming stripped 2 bases from V and 3 bases from J, with 9 bases between. CDR3 region: CASSVWEANQPQHF. CDR3 in DNA: TGTGCCAGCAGCGTTTGGGAGGCCAATCAGCCCCAGCATTTT.

The chain employs TRBV11-2 and TRBJ2-3, with 8 bases that match TRBD2. CDR1 SGHAT and CDR2 FQNNGV come from the germline V gene. The V and J ends lost 0 bases and 7 bases, in that order; junction bases with no gene match: 12. The CDR3 runs to 17 residues. In DNA form, the CDR3 reads TGTGCCAGCAGCTTAGAACCGGGACTAGGGACGCGAAATACGCAGTATTTT. Translated, it gives CASSLEPGLGTRNTQYF.

V and J are TRBV18 and TRBJ2-1; TRBD2 matches at 7 bases. V was pared by 6 bases and J by 10 bases, with 6 bases of the junction left unmatched. Germline lookup yields CDR1 KGHSH and CDR2 LQKENI. The CDR3 totals 12 residues. CDR3 in DNA: TGTGCCAGCTCCTCCGGCGGGAGCGAGCAGTTCTTC. Protein sequence: CASSSGGSEQFF.

This chain connects TRBV5-6 to TRBJ2-3; 9 bases agree with TRBD1. This CDR3 region has 15 residues. Germline CDR1 SGHDT, CDR2 YYEEEE. Trimming removed 6 bases from V and 3 bases from J; junction bases left unmatched: 8. CDR3 DNA sequence: TGTGCCAGCACCAAGGACAGGGGAAGGACAGATACGCAGTATTTT. Translated: CASTKDRGRTDTQYF.

The rearrangement uses TRBV2 and TRBJ1-1; 8 nucleotides line up with TRBD1. Per the germline V gene, CDR1 is SNHLY and CDR2 is FYNNEI. The CDR3 runs 13 residues. Losses at the gene ends were 6 bases for V and 6 bases for J; bases not matched to a gene: 6. CDR3: CASRATGGAEAFF. The CDR3 DNA reads as TGTGCCAGCAGGGCCACAGGGGGTGCTGAAGCTTTCTTT.

The chain carries TRBV12-5 and TRBJ2-7; no clear D gene. With 4 bases removed from V and 9 bases from J, the gap between germline ends came to 10 bases. In germline, CDR1 is LGHNT, CDR2 FRNRAP. The CDR3 runs 11 residues. The CDR3 DNA follows: TGTGCTAGTGGTTCCATCCTGGGGCAGTACTTC. Translation: CASGSILGQYF.

This chain connects TRBV13 to TRBJ1-6; D not certain. The CDR3 consists of 12 residues. Germline-derived CDR1 and CDR2 are PRHDT and FYEKMQ (reference sequence). The V end lost 5 bases, the J end lost 9 bases, and 8 bases lay between the germline ends. CDR3 sequence: CASSPRASPLHF. The DNA of the CDR3 is TGTGCCAGCAGCCCCCGAGCTTCACCCCTCCACTTT.

This clone was counted a single time. The gene calls are TRBV18 and TRBJ2-7; tentatively, D is TRBD2 (6 bases). The CDR3 extends over 15 amino acids. Trimming left V 6 bases short and J 6 bases short, with 21 bases between. Germline assignment: CDR1 KGHSH and CDR2 LQKENI. The CDR3 sequence: CASSPRTGTPIEQYF. The CDR3 region has the DNA TGTGCCAGCTCGCCAAGAACCGGGACTCCCATCGAGCAGTACTTC. Looking up the rest from reference TRBV18 and TRBJ2-7 gives the full variable domain: NAGVMQNPRHLVRRRGQEARLRCSPMKGHSHVYWYRQLPEEGLKFMVYLQKENIIDESGMPKERFSAEFPKEGPSILRIQQVVRGDSAAYFCASSPRTGTPIEQYFGPGTRLTVT.

This clone was detected once. The chain uses TRBV11-2 and TRBJ1-1; D gene ambiguous. V lost 4 bases, J lost 5 bases, and 11 bases lay in between. This CDR3 is built from 13 residues. Germline CDR1 reads SGHAT; CDR2 reads FQNNGV. CDR3 DNA sequence: TGTGCCAGCAGCTCAGGTGGGCGGACTGAAGCTTTCTTT. It yields the protein CASSSGGRTEAFF. The full variable domain, in which reference TRBV11-2 and TRBJ1-1 provide the parts outside the CDR3, is EAGVAQSPRYKIIEKRQSVAFWCNPISGHATLYWYQQILGQGPKLLIQFQNNGVVDDSQLPKDRFSAERLKGVDSTLKIQPAKLEDSAVYLCASSSGGRTEAFFGQGTRLTVV.

This clone was observed a few times. The chain is built from TRBV18 and TRBJ2-4; D call uncertain. The length of the CDR3 is 14 residues. CDR1 and CDR2 (germline): KGHSH, LQKENI. V lost 2 bases to trimming and J lost 5 bases, with 10 bases between them. DNA for the CDR3: TGTGCCAGCTCACCAGATGGGTCGCAAAACATTCAGTACTTC. The encoded protein is CASSPDGSQNIQYF.

CDR3 DNA: TGCAGCGTCACTAGCGGGGGGACCGCGAACACCGGGGAGCTGTTTTTT. Protein sequence: CSVTSGGTANTGELFF. The rearrangement links TRBV29-1 to TRBJ2-2; 12 nucleotides line up with TRBD2. Trimming cost V 6 bases and J 0 bases; bases outside gene matches: 5. Germline V gives CDR1 SQVTM, CDR2 ANQGSEA. CDR3 length: 16 amino acids.

This clone was detected only once. The V call is TRBV11-2, the J call TRBJ2-3; TRBD1 agrees at 9 bases. V lost 5 bases, J lost 5 bases, and 8 bases stayed unmatched. CDR1 is SGHAT, CDR2 FQNNGV, per germline. The CDR3 sequence is 15 residues long. CDR3: CASSITTGGEDTQYF. The CDR3 DNA reads as TGTGCCAGCAGCATAACGACAGGGGGGGAAGATACGCAGTATTTT.

The J gene is TRBJ2-2, the V gene TRBV2; D uncertain. This CDR3 contains 15 residues. The germline V gene encodes CDR1 SNHLY and CDR2 FYNNEI. The V and J ends lost 4 bases and 2 bases respectively, with 11 bases between them. The CDR3 DNA sequence: TGTGCCAGCAGTGTTCATGAGGTCAACACCGGGGAGCTGTTTTTT. This gives the protein CASSVHEVNTGELFF.